This paragraph reports one TCR beta chain. Its antigen remains unknown. This sample was taken from a study of monozygotic twins with inflammatory bowel disease. The RNA usage for each TCR library was roughly 3.5 ug of total RNA. TCRdb re-called the 5' RACE reads, yielding one record per CDR3 amino acid sequence without DNA. Here the sample table reports approximately 140,000 distinct CDR3 sequences. CDR1 is DFQATT, CDR2 SNEGSKA, per germline (reference sequence). This CDR3 has 15 amino acids. The study, taken as a whole, reports: IBD patients showed reduced TCRbeta diversity (inverse Simpson) versus healthy co-twins.

The gene calls are TRBV20-1 and TRBJ2-2; as DNA is missing, the TRBD2 call by TCRdb cannot be tested. The sequenced sample consisted of blood. The receptor's source is a human donor with ulcerative colitis or Crohn's disease, or a healthy co-twin of an affected twin (not recorded which). The CDR3 loop reads CSARATSQKAGELFF.